The 26 T cell receptor beta chains listed next were all sequenced from one sample in a study of radiation and T cells in renal cell carcinoma. Profiled with immunoSEQ multiplex PCR; TCRdb holds only in-frame clones, not every one. The sample lists under 100,000 clones, about 79% occurring once. Time point defined: blood 4 weeks post-SBRT, at nephrectomy. Treatment given: 15 Gy SBRT to primary tumor, nephrectomy 4 weeks later. Here the sequenced sample was blood, taken from a patient whose treatment included radiotherapy and nephrectomy. The receptor source for this set is a man aged 55 to 70 with renal cell carcinoma.

The chain joins TRBV9 to TRBJ2-3, with TRBD2 matching 11 bases. This CDR3 spans 17 amino acids. Per germline, CDR1 SGDLS and CDR2 YYNGEE. Losses at the gene ends were 4 bases for V and 8 bases for J; bases not matched to a gene: 15. The CDR3 DNA is TGTGCCAGCAGCCCCGATATTCTGTATAGCGGGGGGGGTACGCAGTATTTT. Translation gives CASSPDILYSGGGTQYF.

The chain is built from TRBV14 and TRBJ2-7; unclear D gene. The CDR3 loop spans 12 amino acids. V lost 1 base to trimming and J lost 2 bases, with 3 bases between them. Germline assignment: CDR1 SGHDN and CDR2 FVKESK. The CDR3 DNA sequence: TGTGCCAGCAGCCAAGTTCCCTACGAGCAGTACTTC. Encoded protein: CASSQVPYEQYF.

This chain links TRBV29-1 with TRBJ2-6, with D perhaps assigned TRBD1 or TRBD2 (5 bases each). The CDR3 is made up of 22 amino acids. V lost 0 bases to trimming and J lost 0 bases, with 27 bases between them. Germline loops: CDR1 SQVTM, CDR2 ANQGSEA. The CDR3, as DNA: TGCAGCGTTGAAGAACCTTCCCCCCCAGGGAGAGTTATATCCTCTGGGGCCAACGTCCTGACTTTC. This sequence encodes CSVEEPSPPGRVISSGANVLTF.

The rearrangement uses TRBV29-1 and TRBJ2-5; possibly TRBD2 for D (5 bases). The CDR3 covers 13 residues. In germline, CDR1 is SQVTM, CDR2 ANQGSEA. Trimming pared 0 bases from V and 5 bases from J, leaving 10 bases between. The DNA for the CDR3 is TGCAGCGTTGAAGAGCCACGAGGGGAGACCCAGTACTTC. This sequence encodes CSVEEPRGETQYF.

J is TRBJ2-3 and V is TRBV5-1, with 7 bases matching TRBD2. Per germline, CDR1 SGHRS and CDR2 YFSETQ. The V segment lost 5 bases and the J segment 3 bases; nucleotides outside the gene matches: 9. The length of the CDR3 is 15 residues. CDR3 protein: CASSRGRGVTDTQYF. The CDR3 DNA is TGCGCCAGCAGTCGCGGGAGAGGGGTGACAGATACGCAGTATTTT.

V and J are TRBV10-3 and TRBJ2-2; D possibly corresponds to TRBD1 (6 bases). The germline V and J ends were trimmed by 10 bases and 1 base, with 13 bases remaining between them. Germline V gene sequence: CDR1 ENHRY, CDR2 SYGVKD. The CDR3 spans 14 residues. This chain's CDR3 is CATRTVGNTGELFF. Here the CDR3 DNA reads TGTGCCACCCGGACAGTTGGGAACACCGGGGAGCTGTTTTTT.

J is TRBJ1-4 and V is TRBV21-1; TRBD1 is the table's D call and was not checked against the DNA. TRBV21-1 is marked as a pseudogene. The CDR3 length is 16 residues. The chain's CDR3 is CASSQDRSRTNEKLFF. In nucleotides, the CDR3 is TGTGCCAGCAGCCAGGACAGGAGTAGAACTAATGAAAAACTGTTTTTT.

The gene calls are TRBV2 and TRBJ1-1; TRBD1 is a possible D gene (6 bases). The CDR3 has 15 amino acids. V was cut by 4 bases and J by 4 bases, with 16 bases left in between. From germline, CDR1 is SNHLY and CDR2 FYNNEI. The CDR3 sequence is CASSALGAGSTEAFF. CDR3 DNA: TGTGCCAGCAGTGCCCTGGGGGCAGGGAGCACTGAAGCTTTCTTT.

This sequence joins TRBV20-1 and TRBJ2-1; D unresolved. This CDR3 contains 11 residues. In germline, CDR1 is DFQATT, CDR2 SNEGSKA (reference sequence). V lost 4 bases, J lost 5 bases, and 6 bases lay in between. For the CDR3, the DNA is TGCAGTGCTAAGACAAACAATGAGCAGTTCTTC. Its protein is CSAKTNNEQFF.

The chain combines TRBV29-1 with TRBJ2-7; tentatively, D is TRBD1 or TRBD2 (6 bases each). Germline CDR1 reads SQVTM; CDR2 reads ANQGSEA. Trimming cost V 6 bases and J 0 bases, with 24 bases left between them. CDR3 size: 17 residues. Written as DNA, the CDR3 is TGCAGCGTCGCGGCCCCCCTTAGGGGGGCCAACTCCTACGAGCAGTACTTC. Protein: CSVAAPLRGANSYEQYF.

This clone was found once. CDR3 coding DNA: TGTGCCAGCAGCTTAGTACCGGGGTGGGAGACCCAGTACTTC. This sequence encodes CASSLVPGWETQYF. J is TRBJ2-5 and V is TRBV7-9, with D tentatively TRBD2 (5 bases). Germline CDR1 and CDR2: SEHNR and FQNEAQ (reference sequence). The length of the CDR3 is 14 residues. The V end lost 1 base, the J end lost 5 bases, and 11 bases lay between the germline ends.

This chain joins TRBV18 and TRBJ2-5, with a tentative D call TRBD2 (6 bases). The V end lost 3 bases, the J end lost 2 bases, and 10 bases lay between the germline ends. The CDR3 is 14 residues long. Germline V gene sequence: CDR1 KGHSH, CDR2 LQKENI. CDR3 region: CASSPGDWQETQYF. CDR3 DNA sequence: TGTGCCAGCTCACCGGGGGACTGGCAAGAGACCCAGTACTTC.

The V gene is TRBV29-1, the J gene TRBJ1-2; 7 bases fit TRBD1. V dropped 6 bases and J dropped 6; count of bases not matched to a gene: 7. Looked up from germline, CDR1 is SQVTM and CDR2 is ANQGSEA. The CDR3 extends over 12 amino acids. The CDR3 loop is CSVTDRDHGYTF. CDR3 DNA: TGCAGCGTGACCGACAGGGACCATGGCTACACCTTC. Looking up the rest from reference TRBV29-1 and TRBJ1-2 gives the full variable domain: SAVISQKPSRDICQRGTSLTIQCQVDSQVTMMFWYRQQPGQSLTLIATANQGSEATYESGFVIDKFPISRPNLTFSTLTVSNMSPEDSSIYLCSVTDRDHGYTFGSGTRLTVV.

V and J are TRBV11-2 and TRBJ1-2; 10 bases fit TRBD1. V shed 5 bases, J shed 3 bases, and the junction held 12 bases outside the gene matches. CDR1 and CDR2 from the germline V gene are SGHAT and FQNNGV. CDR3 length equals 17 residues. The CDR3, as DNA: TGTGCCAGCAGCCGATGGGACAGGGGAGGGAGTGACTATGGCTACACCTTC. Translating gives CASSRWDRGGSDYGYTF.

This chain joins TRBV27 and TRBJ1-3; perhaps TRBD1 as D (6 bases). Trimming shortened V by 6 bases and J by 2 bases, and 17 bases separated the two germline ends. The CDR3 spans 16 residues. Germline V CDR1 and CDR2: MNHEY, SMNVEV (reference sequence). Written as DNA, the CDR3 is TGTGCCAGCAGGCCACAGGGCCTCGGTACTGGAAACACCATATATTTT. This sequence encodes CASRPQGLGTGNTIYF.

This clone came up a few times. This rearrangement joins TRBV7-2 to TRBJ2-7; 8 bases line up with TRBD1. Germline V gene lookup returns CDR1 SGHTA and CDR2 FQGNSA. J lost 5 bases, V lost 8 bases, and 14 bases had no gene match. The CDR3 runs 15 residues. The CDR3 spells CASRPIRDRTHEQYF. As DNA, the CDR3 is TGTGCCAGCCGCCCCATCCGGGACAGGACCCACGAGCAGTACTTC.

The V gene is TRBV27, the J gene TRBJ2-2, with 7 positions matching TRBD1. Trimming at V came to 0 bases and at J to 1 base, leaving 2 bases not matched to a gene. Germline CDR1 reads MNHEY; CDR2 reads SMNVEV (reference sequence). The CDR3 spans 16 residues. The CDR3 coding sequence is TGTGCCAGCAGTTTATCGCGGACAGGGAACACCGGGGAGCTGTTTTTT. Amino acids: CASSLSRTGNTGELFF.

V gene TRBV7-9 combines with J gene TRBJ2-1; TRBD1 agrees at 7 bases. The junction had 8 bases not matched to a gene; V was cut back by 5 bases and J by 7 bases. Germline assignment: CDR1 SEHNR and CDR2 FQNEAQ (reference sequence). CDR3 size: 14 residues. DNA of the CDR3: TGTGCCAGCAGCCCCTGGACAGGCGGTAATGAGCAGTTCTTC. Protein product: CASSPWTGGNEQFF.

Many counts were recorded for this clone. The V gene is TRBV5-1, the J gene TRBJ2-1; TRBD1 matches 7 bases. Germline-derived CDR1 and CDR2 are SGHRS and YFSETQ. The CDR3 contains 15 residues. J was trimmed by 5 bases and V by 0 bases; bases with no gene match: 5. The CDR3 here is CASSLGTGDNNEQFF. The DNA of the CDR3 is TGCGCCAGCAGCTTGGGTACAGGGGACAACAATGAGCAGTTCTTC.

The chain joins TRBV27 to TRBJ1-5; D is possibly TRBD1 (5 bases). This CDR3 has 17 residues. Germline loops: CDR1 MNHEY, CDR2 SMNVEV (reference sequence). The V end lost 5 bases, the J end lost 2 bases, and 19 bases lay between the germline ends. As DNA, the CDR3 is TGTGCCAGCAGTCCCCTAGGGGCCCGGCCGGGCAATCAGCCCCAGCATTTT. It is translated as CASSPLGARPGNQPQHF.

The chain joins TRBV2 to TRBJ2-7, with D tentatively TRBD2 (7 bases). The CDR3 sequence is 15 residues long. Trimming took off 7 bases at V and 3 bases at J, with 19 bases between the two ends. Germline lookup yields CDR1 SNHLY and CDR2 FYNNEI. CDR3 in DNA: TGTGCCAGCAACCCTAGGGGGGGCGTCCTCTACGAGCAGTACTTC. It specifies CASNPRGGVLYEQYF.

The V call is TRBV27, the J call TRBJ1-4, with a tentative D call TRBD1 (5 bases). Germline CDR1 MNHEY, CDR2 SMNVEV (reference sequence). Trimming cost V 4 bases and J 3 bases, with 15 bases left between them. The CDR3 sequence is 16 residues long. Here the CDR3 reads CASSSGLQGPNEKLFF. The CDR3 bases are TGTGCCAGCAGTTCAGGGCTGCAGGGTCCTAATGAAAAACTGTTTTTT.

The rearrangement uses TRBV19 and TRBJ2-3, with TRBD2 matching 7 bases. With V trimmed by 7 bases and J by 2 bases, 9 bases remained unmatched. Germline CDR1 is LNHDA and CDR2 is SQIVND (reference sequence). The CDR3 is made up of 15 amino acids. DNA of the CDR3: TGTGCCAGTACCCTGGCTAGCGGTCTCACAGATACGCAGTATTTT. It is translated as CASTLASGLTDTQYF.

This chain uses TRBV5-1 with TRBJ1-6; D may be TRBD1 (5 bases). The germline CDR1 and CDR2 sequences are SGHRS and YFSETQ. Trimming took 1 base from V and 5 from J, leaving 10 bases between them. The CDR3 contains 15 residues. CDR3 sequence (DNA): TGCGCCAGCAGCTTGCGGGACCCTAATAATTCACCCCTCCACTTT. This translates into CASSLRDPNNSPLHF.

The chain carries TRBV2 and TRBJ2-5, with 9 bases aligning to TRBD1. V dropped 5 bases and J dropped 3; count of bases not matched to a gene: 10. The length of the CDR3 is 16 residues. The germline CDR1 and CDR2 sequences are SNHLY and FYNNEI. The CDR3 spells CASSPTLTGGKETQYF. The CDR3 DNA sequence: TGTGCCAGCAGTCCAACCCTGACAGGGGGTAAAGAGACCCAGTACTTC.

This clone was recorded a few times. The gene calls are TRBV5-1 and TRBJ2-2; the D gene is possibly TRBD1 (5 bases). Deletions cut 6 bases from V and 0 bases from J, with 9 bases between. Germline V gives CDR1 SGHRS, CDR2 YFSETQ. The CDR3 is 14 residues long. The CDR3 is CASMGPANTGELFF. The CDR3 DNA reads TGCGCCAGCATGGGGCCCGCGAACACCGGGGAGCTGTTTTTT. Full variable domain (missing parts from reference TRBV5-1 and TRBJ2-2): KAGVTQTPRYLIKTRGQQVTLSCSPISGHRSVSWYQQTPGQGLQFLFEYFSETQRNKGNFPGRFSGRQFSNSRSEMNVSTLELGDSALYLCASMGPANTGELFFGEGSRLTVL.